A single sample is the source of the 8 T cell receptor beta chains below, sequenced in a study of somatic mutations in cytotoxic T cells in rheumatoid arthritis. Assay: immunoSEQ multiplex PCR; the TCRdb copy retains only in-frame clones and omits some. The sample shows 13,000 or so clones, around 68% of them seen only once. Sequences were obtained from CD8+ T cells sorted from blood. The receptors originated from an adult with rheumatoid arthritis.

This clone was seen a handful of times. The gene calls are TRBV13 and TRBJ2-3; no firm D call. Trimming stripped 1 base from V and 1 base from J, with 12 bases between. The germline CDR1 and CDR2 sequences are PRHDT and FYEKMQ (reference sequence). The CDR3 runs to 16 residues. CDR3 amino acids: CASSLEGRTRTDTQYF. CDR3 bases: TGTGCCAGCAGCTTAGAGGGTCGGACCCGCACAGATACGCAGTATTTT.

This sequence joins TRBV6-1 and TRBJ1-5; D unclear. V gave up 2 bases and J gave up 4 bases, with 6 bases separating them. The germline gives CDR1 MNHNS, CDR2 SASEGT. This CDR3 has 13 residues. The CDR3 loop reads CASSEFPNQPQHF. CDR3 nucleotides: TGTGCCAGCAGTGAATTCCCTAATCAGCCCCAGCATTTT.

The genes are TRBV7-9 and TRBJ1-5; D remains unclear. The CDR3 loop spans 14 amino acids. Germline-derived CDR1 and CDR2 are SEHNR and FQNEAQ (reference sequence). Trimming removed 1 base at V and 0 bases at J, with 4 bases between. The CDR3: CASSLEYSNQPQHF. CDR3 coding DNA: TGTGCCAGCAGCTTAGAGTATAGCAATCAGCCCCAGCATTTT.

V and J are TRBV27 and TRBJ2-7; 10 bases line up with TRBD2. After removal of 5 bases from V and 0 bases from J, the junction contained 4 bases not matched to a gene. Germline CDR1 MNHEY, CDR2 SMNVEV (reference sequence). The CDR3 covers 15 residues. The CDR3, as DNA: TGTGCCAGCAGTCAAACTAGCGGGGCCTCCTACGAGCAGTACTTC. It specifies CASSQTSGASYEQYF.

The chain couples TRBV4-1 to TRBJ2-3; D perhaps matches TRBD2 (5 bases). CDR1 and CDR2 from the germline V gene are MGHRA and YSYEKL. V dropped 2 bases and J dropped 0 bases, with 9 bases sitting between them. CDR3 length: 15 amino acids. CDR3 DNA: TGCGCCAGCAGCCAAATCAGGAGGAGCACAGATACGCAGTATTTT. It encodes CASSQIRRSTDTQYF.

The chain links TRBV7-9 to TRBJ2-2, with TRBD1 identical over 9 bases. The CDR3 runs 15 residues. V gave up 6 bases and J gave up 7 bases; unmatched junction bases: 9. CDR1 SEHNR and CDR2 FQNEAQ come from the germline V gene (reference sequence). This chain's CDR3 is CASSRGQGTVGELFF. CDR3 DNA: TGTGCCAGCAGTCGAGGACAGGGGACTGTCGGGGAGCTGTTTTTT.

The sample holds one count of this clone. CDR3 in amino acids: CASGEDRDQETQYF. CDR3 coding DNA: TGTGCCAGCGGGGAGGACAGAGACCAAGAGACCCAGTACTTC. The V call is TRBV6-4, the J call TRBJ2-5; D tentatively reads TRBD1 or TRBD2 (6 bases each). Germline V lookup: CDR1 MRHNA, CDR2 SNTAGT. V gave up 8 bases and J gave up 0 bases, with 13 bases separating them. The CDR3 spans 14 residues.

The V gene is TRBV19, the J gene TRBJ1-1; D ambiguous. Looked up from germline, CDR1 is LNHDA and CDR2 is SQIVND (reference sequence). The CDR3 runs to 11 residues. The V end lost 6 bases, the J end lost 1 base, and 3 bases lay between the germline ends. This chain's CDR3 is CASSGNTEAFF. CDR3 nucleotides: TGTGCCAGTAGCGGGAACACTGAAGCTTTCTTT.